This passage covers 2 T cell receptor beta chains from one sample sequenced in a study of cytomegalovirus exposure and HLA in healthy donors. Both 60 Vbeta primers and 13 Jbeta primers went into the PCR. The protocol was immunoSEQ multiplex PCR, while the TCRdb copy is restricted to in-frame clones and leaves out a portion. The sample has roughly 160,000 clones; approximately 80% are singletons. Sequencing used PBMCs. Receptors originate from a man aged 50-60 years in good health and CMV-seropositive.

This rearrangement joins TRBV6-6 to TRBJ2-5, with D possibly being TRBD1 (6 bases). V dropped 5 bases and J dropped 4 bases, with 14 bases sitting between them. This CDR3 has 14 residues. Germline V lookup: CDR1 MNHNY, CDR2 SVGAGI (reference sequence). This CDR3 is CASSADSPGETQYF. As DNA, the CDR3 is TGTGCCAGCAGTGCGGACAGCCCGGGAGAGACCCAGTACTTC.

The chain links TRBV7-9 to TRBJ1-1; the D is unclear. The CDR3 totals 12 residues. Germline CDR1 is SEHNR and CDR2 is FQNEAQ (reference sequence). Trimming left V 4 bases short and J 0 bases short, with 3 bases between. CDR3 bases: TGTGCCAGCAGCTACTTGAACACTGAAGCTTTCTTT. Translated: CASSYLNTEAFF.